Described below is a single T cell receptor beta chain sequence and its context. Assay: immunoSEQ multiplex PCR; the TCRdb copy retains only in-frame clones and omits some. The sample has about 350,000 clones, roughly 90% seen once. This specimen belongs to a study of blood T cell repertoires in COVID-19. Study at large: Samples taken during acute and convalescent COVID-19 were collected in the United States, Italy and Spain.

Trimming removed 2 bases at V and 4 bases at J, with 9 bases between. Per the germline V gene, CDR1 is SGHDT and CDR2 is YYEEEE. This CDR3 is built from 13 residues. Specimen: peripheral blood. The chain links TRBV5-6 to TRBJ1-2; D is unresolved. The source of this sequence is a woman aged 55 to 70 with COVID-19, enrolled during active disease. The CDR3: CASSFQSLYGYTF. The CDR3 nucleotides read TGTGCCAGCAGCTTTCAAAGCCTCTATGGCTACACCTTC.